This passage covers 21 T cell receptor beta chains from one sample sequenced in a study of a mutant IDH1 vaccine in newly diagnosed glioma. This table comes from immunoSEQ multiplex PCR, and its TCRdb copy is limited to in-frame clones, with some not included. The sample has roughly 60,000 clones, about 85% seen once. No antigen has been assigned to these receptors. As for time point: week 23, last vaccination. Every single dose of the vaccine, 300 ug of mutant IDH1 20-mer peptide, came with topical imiquimod. The sample in question was PBMCs, obtained from a glioma patient whose treatment included an IDH1 peptide vaccine. Every receptor here comes from a man aged 25-40 years with glioma.

The chain couples TRBV29-1 to TRBJ2-1; 12 bases line up with TRBD2. This CDR3 is built from 14 residues. Germline CDR1 and CDR2: SQVTM and ANQGSEA. With 6 bases clipped from V and 7 bases from J, the junction kept 7 bases outside the gene matches. CDR3 DNA sequence: TGCAGCGTGTCCCGACTAGCGGGGGAAAATGAGCAGTTCTTC. It codes for CSVSRLAGENEQFF.

The rearrangement links TRBV7-9 to TRBJ2-5, with 7 bases fitting TRBD1. The CDR3 runs 15 residues. The germline gives CDR1 SEHNR, CDR2 FQNEAQ (reference sequence). J gave up 4 bases and V 5 bases, and 10 bases lay outside the gene matches. The CDR3 protein is CASSVEDRLRETQYF. The CDR3 nucleotides read TGTGCCAGCAGCGTTGAGGACAGGCTAAGAGAGACCCAGTACTTC.

In its sample, this clone was seen a few times. The chain joins TRBV30 to TRBJ1-5, with 8 bases identical to TRBD1. V gave up 1 base and J gave up 3 bases; unmatched junction bases: 5. Germline values: CDR1 GTSNPN, CDR2 SVGIG (reference sequence). This CDR3 contains 15 residues. The CDR3 reads CAWSALDRDNQPQHF. The CDR3 coding sequence is TGTGCCTGGAGTGCCTTGGACAGGGACAATCAGCCCCAGCATTTT.

This CDR3 is CASTRGVAGSSTRQYF. In nucleotides, the CDR3 is TGTGCCAGTACGCGTGGGGTAGCGGGTTCCAGCACCCGGCAGTATTTT. This sequence joins TRBV19 and TRBJ2-3; TRBD2 matches 7 bases. The CDR3 totals 16 residues. Germline V CDR1 and CDR2: LNHDA, SQIVND (reference sequence). Trimming cost V 7 bases and J 11 bases; bases outside gene matches: 21.

The chain couples TRBV7-9 to TRBJ1-2; TRBD1 matches at 7 bases. Trimming at V came to 6 bases and at J to 2 bases, leaving 6 bases not matched to a gene. The CDR3 covers 14 residues. Per germline, CDR1 SEHNR and CDR2 FQNEAQ (reference sequence). DNA of the CDR3: TGTGCCAGCAGTCCCAGGGACAGCAACTATGGCTACACCTTC. Its translation: CASSPRDSNYGYTF.

The V call is TRBV7-2, the J call TRBJ1-5; D perhaps matches TRBD1 (6 bases). CDR3 length: 16 residues. From germline, CDR1 is SGHTA and CDR2 FQGNSA. V lost 5 bases to trimming and J lost 0 bases, with 14 bases between them. The chain's CDR3 is CASSERGGFSNQPQHF. The CDR3 bases are TGTGCCAGCAGCGAAAGGGGGGGGTTTAGCAATCAGCCCCAGCATTTT.

This clone was counted only a few times. V and J are TRBV19 and TRBJ1-2; a possible D gene is TRBD1 (5 bases). V was pared by 7 bases and J by 2 bases, with 8 bases between. The CDR3 runs 12 residues. Germline values: CDR1 LNHDA, CDR2 SQIVND (reference sequence). CDR3 in amino acids: CASTGLNYGYTF. The DNA of the CDR3 is TGTGCCAGTACGGGACTCAACTATGGCTACACCTTC.

This chain joins TRBV25-1 and TRBJ2-5; TRBD2 agrees at 7 bases. Germline CDR1 and CDR2: MGHDK and SYGVNS. Trimming cost V 3 bases and J 4 bases; bases outside gene matches: 11. The CDR3 is 16 residues long. CDR3: CASSDFESGASETQYF. The CDR3 nucleotides read TGTGCCAGCAGTGACTTCGAGAGCGGGGCCTCAGAGACCCAGTACTTC.

This clone has a single count. The chain is built from TRBV28 and TRBJ2-2; no clear D gene. CDR1 and CDR2 (germline): MDHEN, SYDVKM. V shed 3 bases and J shed 6 bases, with 2 bases lying between them. The CDR3 totals 11 residues. CDR3: CASSLPGELFF. The CDR3 DNA reads TGTGCCAGCAGTTTGCCCGGGGAGCTGTTTTTT.

V and J are TRBV5-5 and TRBJ1-6; D ambiguous. This CDR3 comprises 15 residues. The germline V and J ends were trimmed by 4 bases and 1 base, with 9 bases remaining between them. Per the germline V gene, CDR1 is SGHKS and CDR2 is YYEKEE (reference sequence). As DNA, the CDR3 is TGTGCCAGCAGCCCCTCCCGGTCCTATAATTCACCCCTCCACTTT. Residues: CASSPSRSYNSPLHF.

The rearrangement links TRBV7-2 to TRBJ2-1; perhaps D is TRBD1 or TRBD2 (5 bases each). Germline V gene lookup returns CDR1 SGHTA and CDR2 FQGNSA. This CDR3 contains 15 residues. Between the trimmed V and J ends, which lost 4 bases and 6 bases, there was a span of 16 bases. The DNA of the CDR3 is TGTGCCAGCAGCTCACCGGGACGCCGGGGCAATGAGCAGTTCTTC. Protein: CASSSPGRRGNEQFF.

The chain joins TRBV10-3 to TRBJ1-2; 7 positions match TRBD1. CDR3 length equals 15 residues. Per the germline V gene, CDR1 is ENHRY and CDR2 is SYGVKD. The J segment lost 4 bases and the V segment lost 3 bases, leaving 8 bases of the junction unmatched. The CDR3 DNA follows: TGTGCCATCAGTGAAGAGTCCGGGACAGCCTATGGCTACACCTTC. It is translated as CAISEESGTAYGYTF.

The V call is TRBV2, the J call TRBJ1-5; 7 bases map to TRBD1. The CDR3 totals 14 residues. V trimming: 6 bases; J trimming: 6 bases; junction bases outside the gene matches: 8. Per germline, CDR1 SNHLY and CDR2 FYNNEI. CDR3 sequence: CASRQGPTTQPQHF. The DNA of the CDR3 is TGTGCCAGCAGACAGGGGCCCACTACTCAGCCCCAGCATTTT.

The chain carries TRBV5-1 and TRBJ2-5, with 7 bases identical to TRBD2. The germline V gene has CDR1 SGHRS and CDR2 YFSETQ. CDR3 length: 15 amino acids. The V gene end was trimmed by 0 bases and the J gene end by 0 bases; junction bases not matched to a gene: 2. Written as DNA, the CDR3 is TGCGCCAGCAGCTTGGGCGGGGGAGACCAAGAGACCCAGTACTTC. Translated, it gives CASSLGGGDQETQYF. The full variable domain, with the rest looked up from reference TRBV5-1 and TRBJ2-5, is KAGVTQTPRYLIKTRGQQVTLSCSPISGHRSVSWYQQTPGQGLQFLFEYFSETQRNKGNFPGRFSGRQFSNSRSEMNVSTLELGDSALYLCASSLGGGDQETQYFGPGTRLLVL.

The chain joins TRBV5-1 to TRBJ2-3; perhaps TRBD2 as D (5 bases). Trimming stripped 1 base from V and 4 bases from J, with 13 bases between. CDR3 length: 15 residues. From germline, CDR1 is SGHRS and CDR2 YFSETQ. CDR3 DNA sequence: TGCGCCAGCAGCTTGCAAACTAGTTCGGCAGATACGCAGTATTTT. This sequence encodes CASSLQTSSADTQYF.

The chain is built from TRBV5-1 and TRBJ2-5; D perhaps matches TRBD1 (5 bases). The CDR3 consists of 13 residues. Germline-derived CDR1 and CDR2 are SGHRS and YFSETQ. V was clipped by 0 bases and J by 3 bases, with 6 bases between them. The CDR3 reads CASSLGREETQYF. The CDR3, as DNA: TGCGCCAGCAGCTTGGGCAGGGAAGAGACCCAGTACTTC.

The chain has TRBV2 and TRBJ2-5; D tentatively fits TRBD1 or TRBD2 (5 bases each). The CDR3 is made up of 13 amino acids. With 7 bases removed from V and 3 bases from J, the gap between germline ends came to 12 bases. In germline, CDR1 is SNHLY, CDR2 FYNNEI. In nucleotides, the CDR3 is TGTGCCAGCACAGGTGTGGGGGAAGAGACCCAGTACTTC. This gives the protein CASTGVGEETQYF. The whole variable domain, filled in from reference TRBV2 and TRBJ2-5, reads EPEVTQTPSHQVTQMGQEVILRCVPISNHLYFYWYRQILGQKVEFLVSFYNNEISEKSEIFDDQFSVERPDGSNFTLKIRSTKLEDSAMYFCASTGVGEETQYFGPGTRLLVL.

The chain carries TRBV5-6 and TRBJ2-1, with D perhaps TRBD2 (6 bases). The germline V and J ends were trimmed by 1 base and 0 bases, with 17 bases remaining between them. CDR3 size: 18 residues. Germline loops: CDR1 SGHDT, CDR2 YYEEEE. CDR3 in amino acids: CASSLLGGGIYSYNEQFF. The CDR3 coding sequence is TGTGCCAGCAGCTTGTTGGGGGGTGGGATTTACTCCTACAATGAGCAGTTCTTC.

The chain recombines TRBV5-1 with TRBJ2-1; 14 bases align to TRBD2. This CDR3 is built from 17 residues. Germline lookup yields CDR1 SGHRS and CDR2 YFSETQ. Germline trimming cut 4 bases from V and 0 bases from J; bases unmatched to any gene: 3. CDR3 loop: CASSHGLAGGSYNEQFF. CDR3 nucleotide sequence: TGCGCCAGCAGCCACGGACTAGCGGGGGGCTCCTACAATGAGCAGTTCTTC.

The rearrangement joins TRBV6-6 to TRBJ2-5; perhaps TRBD2 as D (6 bases). This CDR3 has 13 amino acids. CDR1 and CDR2 from the germline V gene are MNHNY and SVGAGI (reference sequence). V was pared by 4 bases and J by 5 bases, with 11 bases between. The CDR3 DNA sequence: TGTGCCAGCAGTTGGGACTTCCGGGAGACCCAGTACTTC. Protein sequence: CASSWDFRETQYF.

This clone has just one count. The CDR3 nucleotides are TGTGCCAGCAGGGGGGGGACAGGGAGACATGGCTACACCTTC. Protein: CASRGGTGRHGYTF. The gene calls are TRBV6-5 and TRBJ1-2, with 9 nucleotides matching TRBD1. V lost 6 bases, J lost 6 bases, and 8 bases stayed unmatched. CDR1 is MNHEY, CDR2 SVGAGI, per germline. The CDR3 is 14 amino acids.